The next 5 T cell receptor beta chains were all read from a single sample in a study of Graves' ophthalmopathy and Graves' hyperthyroidism. Amplification of the TCR beta CDR3 regions used RNA transcripts (as template). A first-round RT-PCR used HTBI primers, followed by a second-round multiplex PCR. TCRdb independently ran MiXCR on the multiplex PCR reads; one entry per CDR3 protein. There are approximately 160,000 distinct CDR3 sequences in the sample; more than 30% occur only once, and 4.5% to 6% lies in the top ten. Sequences were obtained from peripheral blood. Source of these receptors: a woman in her forties with Graves' ophthalmopathy.

There are many counts of this clonotype. The J gene is TRBJ2-7, the V gene TRBV28, with D unresolved. V was clipped by 3 bases and J by 5 bases, with 11 bases between them. This CDR3 region has 13 residues. Germline V gene data show CDR1 as MDHEN and CDR2 as SYDVKM. CDR3 region: CASSFGQGDEQYF. The CDR3 coding sequence is TGTGCCAGCAGTTTCGGTCAAGGAGACGAGCAGTACTTC.

This clonotype has just a few counts. DNA of the CDR3: TGTGCCAGCAGCTTGAGTGCCCCCTCAGGCGAGCAGTACTTC. Protein product: CASSLSAPSGEQYF. This sequence joins TRBV12-3 or TRBV12-4 and TRBJ2-7; D remains unclear. V lost 6 bases and J lost 6, with 18 bases in between. The CDR3 runs to 14 residues.

The chain carries TRBV6-2 or TRBV6-3 and TRBJ2-7, with D tentatively TRBD1 (6 bases). V lost 0 bases and J 6 bases, leaving 9 bases between the germline ends. The CDR3 length is 13 residues. CDR1 and CDR2 from the germline V gene are MNHEY and SVGEGT. CDR3 amino acids: CASSYSTGLEQYF. The CDR3 DNA reads TGTGCCAGCAGTTACTCGACAGGCCTCGAGCAGTACTTC.

The sample holds many counts of this clonotype. J is TRBJ2-5 and V is TRBV19, with D tentatively TRBD1 (6 bases). Per the germline V gene, CDR1 is LNHDA and CDR2 is SQIVND (reference sequence). Trimming removed 8 bases from V and 2 bases from J, with 12 bases in between. CDR3 length: 13 amino acids. The CDR3 loop reads CASSRDKQETQYF. The DNA of the CDR3 is TGTGCCAGTTCCCGGGACAAGCAAGAGACCCAGTACTTC.

This clonotype was picked up many times. The chain is built from TRBV6-5 and TRBJ2-7; D not certain. CDR1 and CDR2 from the germline V gene are MNHEY and SVGAGI. The CDR3 covers 13 residues. Trimming removed 6 bases at V and 4 bases at J, with 13 bases between. This chain's CDR3 is CASRYPGSYEQYF. Here the CDR3 DNA reads TGTGCCAGCAGGTACCCCGGGTCTTACGAGCAGTACTTC.